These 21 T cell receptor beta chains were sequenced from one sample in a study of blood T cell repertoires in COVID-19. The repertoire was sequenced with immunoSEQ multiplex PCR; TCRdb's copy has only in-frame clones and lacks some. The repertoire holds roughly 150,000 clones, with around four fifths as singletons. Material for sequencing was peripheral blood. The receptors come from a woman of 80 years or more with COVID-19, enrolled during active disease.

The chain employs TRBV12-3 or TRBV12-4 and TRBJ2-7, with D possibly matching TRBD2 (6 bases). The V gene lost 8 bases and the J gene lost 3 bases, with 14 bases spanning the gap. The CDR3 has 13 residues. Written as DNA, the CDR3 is TGTGCCAGCTCTTTTAGCGGAGGCTACGAGCAGTACTTC. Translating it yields CASSFSGGYEQYF.

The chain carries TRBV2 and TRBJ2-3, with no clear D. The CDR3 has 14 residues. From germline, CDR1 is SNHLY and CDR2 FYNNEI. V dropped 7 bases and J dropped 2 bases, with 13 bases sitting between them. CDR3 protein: CASIRTENTDTQYF. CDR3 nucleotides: TGTGCCAGCATTAGAACAGAAAACACAGATACGCAGTATTTT.

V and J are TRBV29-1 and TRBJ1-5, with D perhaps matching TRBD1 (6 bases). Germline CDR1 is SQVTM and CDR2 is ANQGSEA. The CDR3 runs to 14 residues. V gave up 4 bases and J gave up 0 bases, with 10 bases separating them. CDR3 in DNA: TGCAGCGTTGCATCAGGGGATAGCAATCAGCCCCAGCATTTT. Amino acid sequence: CSVASGDSNQPQHF.

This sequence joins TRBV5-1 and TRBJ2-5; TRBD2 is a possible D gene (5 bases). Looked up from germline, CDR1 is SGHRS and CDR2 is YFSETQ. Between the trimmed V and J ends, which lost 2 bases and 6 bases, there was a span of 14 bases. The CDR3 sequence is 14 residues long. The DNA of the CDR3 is TGCGCCAGCAGCTTTAACGACTATTTACAGACCCAGTACTTC. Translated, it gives CASSFNDYLQTQYF.

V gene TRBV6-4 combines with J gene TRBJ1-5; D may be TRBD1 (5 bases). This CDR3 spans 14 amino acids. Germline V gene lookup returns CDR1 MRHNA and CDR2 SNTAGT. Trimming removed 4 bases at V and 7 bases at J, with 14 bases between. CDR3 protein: CASSGEAGYQPQHF. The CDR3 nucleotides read TGTGCCAGCAGTGGCGAGGCAGGGTACCAGCCCCAGCATTTT.

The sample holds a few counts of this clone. This CDR3 is CASSDGLGQPQHF. In nucleotides, the CDR3 is TGTGCCAGCAGCGACGGACTGGGCCAGCCCCAGCATTTT. The V and J genes are TRBV2 and TRBJ1-5; unclear D gene. The CDR3 consists of 13 residues. The germline V gene encodes CDR1 SNHLY and CDR2 FYNNEI. V was shortened by 6 bases and J by 7 bases, with 13 bases between the two germline ends.

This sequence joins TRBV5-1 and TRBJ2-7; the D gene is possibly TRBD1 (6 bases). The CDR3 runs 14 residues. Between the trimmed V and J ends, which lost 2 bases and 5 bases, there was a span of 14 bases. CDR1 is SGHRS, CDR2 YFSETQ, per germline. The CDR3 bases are TGCGCCAGCAGCTTTGGGGGCAGGGGTGACGAGCAGTACTTC. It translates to CASSFGGRGDEQYF.

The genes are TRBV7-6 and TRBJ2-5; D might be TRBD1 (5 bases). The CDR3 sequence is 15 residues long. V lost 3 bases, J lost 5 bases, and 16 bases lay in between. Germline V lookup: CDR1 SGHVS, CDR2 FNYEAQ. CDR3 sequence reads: CASSLTDGPRETQYF. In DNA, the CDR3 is TGTGCCAGCAGCTTGACAGACGGACCCCGGGAGACCCAGTACTTC.

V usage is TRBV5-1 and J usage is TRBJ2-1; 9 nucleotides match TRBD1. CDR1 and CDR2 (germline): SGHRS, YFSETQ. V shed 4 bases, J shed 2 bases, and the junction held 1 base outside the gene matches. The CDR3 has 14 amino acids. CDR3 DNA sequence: TGCGCCAGCAGCGGGACAGGGACCTACAATGAGCAGTTCTTC. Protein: CASSGTGTYNEQFF.

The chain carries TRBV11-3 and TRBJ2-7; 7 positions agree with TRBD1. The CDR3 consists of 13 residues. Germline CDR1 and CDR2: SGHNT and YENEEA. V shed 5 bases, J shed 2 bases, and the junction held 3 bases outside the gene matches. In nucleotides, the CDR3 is TGTGCCAGCAGCCAAGACAGGGCCTACGAGCAGTACTTC. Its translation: CASSQDRAYEQYF.

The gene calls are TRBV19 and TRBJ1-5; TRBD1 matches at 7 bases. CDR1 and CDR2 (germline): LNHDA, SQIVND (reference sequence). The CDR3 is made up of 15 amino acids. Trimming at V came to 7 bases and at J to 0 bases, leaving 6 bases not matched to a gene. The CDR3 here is CASKDRRNSNQPQHF. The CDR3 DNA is TGTGCCAGTAAGGACAGGCGAAATAGCAATCAGCCCCAGCATTTT.

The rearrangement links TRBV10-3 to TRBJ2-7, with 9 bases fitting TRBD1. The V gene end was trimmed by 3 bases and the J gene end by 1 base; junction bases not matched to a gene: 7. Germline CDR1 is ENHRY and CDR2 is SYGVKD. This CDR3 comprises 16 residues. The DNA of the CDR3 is TGTGCCATCAGTGAATCCCCCGGACAGGGGTCCTACGAGCAGTACTTC. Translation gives CAISESPGQGSYEQYF.

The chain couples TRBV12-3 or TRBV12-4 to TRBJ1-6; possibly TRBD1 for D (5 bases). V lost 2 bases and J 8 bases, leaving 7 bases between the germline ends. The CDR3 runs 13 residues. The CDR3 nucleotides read TGTGCCAGCAGTTTACAGGGCGATTCACCCCTCCACTTT. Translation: CASSLQGDSPLHF.

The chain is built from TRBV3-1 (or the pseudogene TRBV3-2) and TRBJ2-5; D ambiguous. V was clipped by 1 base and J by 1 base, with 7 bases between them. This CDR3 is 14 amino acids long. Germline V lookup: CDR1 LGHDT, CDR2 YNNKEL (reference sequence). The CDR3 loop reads CASSQGAAQETQYF. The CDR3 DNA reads TGTGCCAGCAGCCAAGGGGCAGCCCAAGAGACCCAGTACTTC.

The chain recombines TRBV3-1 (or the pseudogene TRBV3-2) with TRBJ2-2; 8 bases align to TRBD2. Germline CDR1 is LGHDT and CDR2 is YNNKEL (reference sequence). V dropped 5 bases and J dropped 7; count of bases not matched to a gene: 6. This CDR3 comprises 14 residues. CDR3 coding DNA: TGTGCCAGCAGCTTCGGGGGGGCTAACGGGGAGCTGTTTTTT. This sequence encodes CASSFGGANGELFF.

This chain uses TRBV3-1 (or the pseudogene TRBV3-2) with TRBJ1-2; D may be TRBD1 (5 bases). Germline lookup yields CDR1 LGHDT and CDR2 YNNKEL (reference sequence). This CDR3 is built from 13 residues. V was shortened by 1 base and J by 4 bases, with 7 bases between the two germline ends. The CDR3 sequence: CASSQGGTYGYTF. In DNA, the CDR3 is TGTGCCAGCAGCCAAGGCGGGACCTATGGCTACACCTTC.

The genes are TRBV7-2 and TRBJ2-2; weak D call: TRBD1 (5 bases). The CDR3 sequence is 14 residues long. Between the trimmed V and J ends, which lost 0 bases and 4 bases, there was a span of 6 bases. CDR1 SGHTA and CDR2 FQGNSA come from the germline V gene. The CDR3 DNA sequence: TGTGCCAGCAGCTTAGCGCAGGGCACCGGGGAGCTGTTTTTT. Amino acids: CASSLAQGTGELFF.

In nucleotides, the CDR3 is TGCGCCGTCCAGGGGTTCGAAGAAAAACTGTTTTTT. It encodes CAVQGFEEKLFF. The chain has TRBV10-2 and TRBJ1-4; D might be TRBD1 (6 bases). Trimming pared 11 bases from V and 8 bases from J, leaving 15 bases between. Germline loops: CDR1 WSHSY, CDR2 SAAADI. CDR3 length equals 12 residues.

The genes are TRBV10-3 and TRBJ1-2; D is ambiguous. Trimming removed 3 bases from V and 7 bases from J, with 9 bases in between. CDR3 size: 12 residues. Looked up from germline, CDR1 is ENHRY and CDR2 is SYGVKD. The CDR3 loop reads CAISDSKRGYTF. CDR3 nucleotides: TGTGCCATCAGTGATTCAAAGCGTGGCTACACCTTC.

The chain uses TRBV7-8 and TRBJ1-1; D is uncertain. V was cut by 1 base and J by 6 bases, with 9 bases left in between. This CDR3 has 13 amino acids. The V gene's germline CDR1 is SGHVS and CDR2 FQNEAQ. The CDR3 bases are TGTGCCAGCAGCTTAGGTCGAGAGGCTGAAGCTTTCTTT. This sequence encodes CASSLGREAEAFF.

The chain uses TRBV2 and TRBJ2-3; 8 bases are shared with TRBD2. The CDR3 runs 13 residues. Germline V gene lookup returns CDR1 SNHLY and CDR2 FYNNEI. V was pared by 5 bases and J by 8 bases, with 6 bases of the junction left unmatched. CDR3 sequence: CASSSTSDGTQYF. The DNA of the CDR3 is TGTGCCAGCAGTTCGACTAGCGATGGTACGCAGTATTTT.